This paragraph covers one TCR beta chain sequence. The antigen it binds to is not known. The record has no base qualities; no much larger clone is one base away. In the paper's terms, the time point label means: baseline, week 1 (first vaccination visit). This specimen's treatment or condition label, interpreted: pre-vaccination baseline after standard-of-care therapy. All donors had newly diagnosed IDH1-mutant astrocytomas of WHO grade 3 or 4 that showed loss of nuclear ATRX. The samples were drawn from NOA16, a multicentre, single-arm, open-label phase I trial in Germany that tested a mutant IDH1 peptide vaccine in humans for the first time. Blood drawn at visit V03 was used as the baseline sample for immunogenicity testing. Genomic DNA for TCRB sequencing was isolated from EDTA blood with the DNeasy Blood and Tissue Kit. The method was the immunoSEQ multiplex PCR assay. Rearranged TCR beta chain sequences were amplified using the hsTCRB Kit according to the manufacturer's protocol. Sequencing of TCRB libraries was carried out on an Illumina MiSeq. The published analysis was carried out like this. Demultiplexing, trimming and gene mapping were performed with the kit vendor's proprietary platform. TCRdb re-hosts the immuneACCESS table, in-frame sequences only. Its copies lack some clones; in the studies checked, an unresolved V gene accounts for under half of them, and the cause for the rest is not known. V and J calls and clone size are copied from that table; D and trimming were computed from the DNA. The sample table records some 59,000 clones; approximately 78% of these occur just once. About 19% of the sample lies in the top ten.

The sample comes from a study of a mutant IDH1 vaccine in newly diagnosed glioma (dated by TCRdb to the early 2020s). General notes on the study: Of the approximately 30 treated patients, around 62% were male and approximately 38% were female, and the mean age was 40.4 years. Before enrollment, patients had received standard therapy of radiotherapy alone, temozolomide alone, or radiochemotherapy with temozolomide; most received the combination. Six visits were used for peripheral blood collection: V03 (baseline), V05, V07, V10, V12 and V13. For exploratory analyses, longitudinal TCRB deep sequencing was carried out in about two dozen treated patients wherever samples were available. What the research found in general, with its limitations: Changes in the top peripheral T cell clonotypes picked up by TCRB sequencing did not appear to be linked to pseudoprogression. According to the authors, sample limitations meant that analyses of patient blood samples could not be reproduced. Availability determined which PBMC samples were chosen for TCRB deep sequencing. Immune responses induced by the vaccine were seen in over 80% of patients across multiple MHC alleles.

The source of this sequence is a man aged 18 to 35 with glioma. The source material was PBMCs, sampled from a glioma patient treated with radiotherapy, temozolomide or both.

CDR3 reads: CASSPYLGDTEAFF. DNA sequence: TGCGCCAGCAGCCCCTACCTCGGGGACACTGAAGCTTTCTTT. The rearranged segments are TRBV4-1 and TRBJ1-1; the D gene cannot be named for sure. V is cut by 4 bases and J by 3 bases, and the space between the germline ends is 12 bases. The CDR3, cysteine through phenylalanine, is 14 amino acids long. The DNA shown is the 42-base CDR3, in frame from base 1. The CDR1 and CDR2 encoded by the germline V gene are MGHRA and YSYEKL.